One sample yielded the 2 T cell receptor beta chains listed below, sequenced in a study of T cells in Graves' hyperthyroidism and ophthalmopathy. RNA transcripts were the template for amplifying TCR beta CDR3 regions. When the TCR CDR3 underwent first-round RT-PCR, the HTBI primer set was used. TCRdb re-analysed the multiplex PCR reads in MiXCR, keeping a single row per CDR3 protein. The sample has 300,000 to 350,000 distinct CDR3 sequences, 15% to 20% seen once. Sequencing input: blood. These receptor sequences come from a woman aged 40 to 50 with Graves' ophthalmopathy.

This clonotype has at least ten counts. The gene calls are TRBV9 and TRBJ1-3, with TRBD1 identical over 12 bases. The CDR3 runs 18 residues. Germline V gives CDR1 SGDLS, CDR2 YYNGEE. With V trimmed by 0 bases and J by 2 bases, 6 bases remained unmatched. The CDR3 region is CASSVATGDRGPGNTIYF. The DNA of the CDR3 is TGTGCCAGCAGCGTAGCTACGGGGGACAGGGGGCCTGGAAACACCATATATTTT.

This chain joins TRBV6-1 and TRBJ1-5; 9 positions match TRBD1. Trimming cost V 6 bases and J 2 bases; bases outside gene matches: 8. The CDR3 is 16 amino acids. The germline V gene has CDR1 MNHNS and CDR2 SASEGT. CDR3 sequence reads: CASRQTGGRGNQPQHF. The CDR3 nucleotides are TGTGCCAGCAGACAAACAGGGGGCCGGGGCAATCAGCCCCAGCATTTT.